This record covers a single T cell receptor beta chain. The target antigen is unknown. This sample was taken from a study of siplizumab effects on memory and regulatory T cells. Points from the study as a whole: Sequences below about 10^-5 frequency were poorly captured. As a result, only a minor fraction of alloreactive clones mapped to unstimulated subsets. Treatment with siplizumab left mappable alloreactive CD4+ clones averaging roughly 66% Treg-derived, compared with under 30% in controls.

Sequencing was performed with immunoSEQ multiplex PCR; in TCRdb, only in-frame clones are kept and a portion is missing. The sample consists of about 14,000 clones, roughly 50% of them appearing once. Over a period of roughly 6 days at 37 degrees C, the mixed lymphocyte reaction cells were cocultured. The germline V and J ends were trimmed by 1 base and 6 bases, with 5 bases remaining between them. Germline CDR1 and CDR2: LNHNV and YYDKDF (reference sequence). This CDR3 contains 12 residues. The sequencing input was CFSE-low (dividing) CD4+ T cells sorted from an allogeneic mixed lymphocyte reaction. The genes are TRBV15 and TRBJ2-3; D remains ambiguous. The source is a human donor in good health; the cells came from an allogeneic mixed lymphocyte reaction. The CDR3 region is CATSRVGDTQYF. In DNA, the CDR3 is TGTGCCACCAGCAGAGTTGGGGATACGCAGTATTTT.